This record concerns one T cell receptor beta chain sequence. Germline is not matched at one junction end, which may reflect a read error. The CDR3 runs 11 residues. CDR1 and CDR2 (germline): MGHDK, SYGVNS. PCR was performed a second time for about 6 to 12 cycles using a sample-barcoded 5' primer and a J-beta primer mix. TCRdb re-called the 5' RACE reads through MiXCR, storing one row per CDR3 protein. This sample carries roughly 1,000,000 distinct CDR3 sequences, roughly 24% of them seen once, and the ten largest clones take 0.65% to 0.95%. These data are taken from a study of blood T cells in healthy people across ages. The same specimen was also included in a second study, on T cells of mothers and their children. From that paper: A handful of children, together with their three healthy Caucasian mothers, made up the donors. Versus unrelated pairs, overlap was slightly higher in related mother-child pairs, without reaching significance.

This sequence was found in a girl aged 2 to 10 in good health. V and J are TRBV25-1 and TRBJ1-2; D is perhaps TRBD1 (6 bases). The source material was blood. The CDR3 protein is CASSEVGGYPF. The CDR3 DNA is TGTGCCAGCAGTGAAGTTGGGGGCTACCCCTTC.